These T cell receptor beta chains were read from a single sample in a study of blood T cells in healthy people across ages. Via MiXCR, TCRdb re-called the 5' RACE reads, giving one row per CDR3 protein. The sample gives hundreds of thousands of distinct CDR3 sequences, roughly three fifths of which show up once; approximately 24% is in the top ten. Sequencing input: blood. Receptor source: a man aged 35-49 years in good health. Both conserved end residues are part of each CDR3. Fields, in order: clone size, D gene, V gene, J gene, CDR3 DNA, CDR3 protein. D genes are given only for firm matches. Rows may omit the clone size; those that give it use once, few, many or a size class.

few	NA	TRBV20-1	TRBJ2-3	TGCAGTGCTCCAACGCGGACAGATACGCAGTATTTT	CSAPTRTDTQYF
NA	TRBD1	TRBV25-1	TRBJ2-1	TGTGCCGCCAGCACCGGGACAGGGAGGAATGAGCAGTTCTTC	CAASTGTGRNEQFF
NA	TRBD1	TRBV28	TRBJ2-7	TGTGCCAGCAGCACCCGGGACAGGGGATCCTACGAGCAGTACTTC	CASSTRDRGSYEQYF
NA	TRBD2	TRBV4-2	TRBJ2-7	TGTGCCAGCAGGGATGCTGGACTAGCGGGACTCAATGAGCAGTACTTC	CASRDAGLAGLNEQYF
NA	NA	TRBV7-2	TRBJ2-2	TGTGCCAGCAGCTTGCATATAGGGCCCGGGGAGCTGTTTTTT	CASSLHIGPGELFF
few	NA	TRBV5-5	TRBJ1-2	TGTGCCAGCAGCTTGGCCGCGGCCCCAGGAGGTGGCTACACCTTC	CASSLAAAPGGGYTF
NA	NA	TRBV20-1	TRBJ1-1	TGCAGTGCTAGCGAGGACAGGAACACTGAAGCTTTCTTT	CSASEDRNTEAFF
NA	NA	TRBV5-1	TRBJ2-4	TGCGCCAGCAGCACCCGGGACATATCCGGTGGGGAGCAGTACTTC	CASSTRDISGGEQYF
NA	NA	TRBV20-1	TRBJ2-3	TGCAGTGCTAGAGATAGGGCGATATGGGGAGATACGCAGTATTTT	CSARDRAIWGDTQYF
once	NA	TRBV5-1	TRBJ2-6	TGCGCCAGCAGCGGAACAGGGTCCGAGCTTGGAGGTGGGGCCAACGTCCTGACTTTC	CASSGTGSELGGGANVLTF
NA	NA	TRBV7-9	TRBJ2-5	TGTGCCAGCAGCCCCGGGAGTTTTCCAGAGACCCAGTACTTC	CASSPGSFPETQYF
NA	NA	TRBV28	TRBJ2-5	TGTGCCAGCAGTTTAGGGGGCATGGAGGAGACCCAGTACTTC	CASSLGGMEETQYF
NA	TRBD1	TRBV11-1	TRBJ2-2	TGTGCCAGCAGCTTTAATGCGAACTCGGGACAGGGGGCGACCGGGGAGCTGTTTTTT	CASSFNANSGQGATGELFF
NA	NA	TRBV28	TRBJ2-7	TGTGCCAGCAGTAGCGACGAGCCGACCTACGAGCAGTACTTC	CASSSDEPTYEQYF
NA	NA	TRBV7-3	TRBJ2-1	TGTGCCAGCAGCCTCTGGGTAGCGGATTACAATGAGCAGTTCTTC	CASSLWVADYNEQFF
NA	TRBD1	TRBV7-3	TRBJ2-7	TGTGCCAGCAGCACGACAGGGGGCCTCTCCTACGAGCAGTACTTC	CASSTTGGLSYEQYF
many	NA	TRBV7-3	TRBJ2-3	TGTGCCAGCAGCTCTAAATCATACACAGATACGCAGTATTTT	CASSSKSYTDTQYF
NA	TRBD1	TRBV14	TRBJ1-2	TGTGCCAGCAGCCAAGAATGGGCAGGGGGCGCGGGGAACTATGGCTACACCTTC	CASSQEWAGGAGNYGYTF
NA	NA	TRBV28	TRBJ1-2	TGTGCCAGTGTAGGTAATTCGGATGGCTACACCTTC	CASVGNSDGYTF
NA	NA	TRBV7-9	TRBJ2-4	TGTGCCAGCAGCCCGAGTTTGCGCGGGAAGGACGAAAACATTCAGTACTTC	CASSPSLRGKDENIQYF
NA	TRBD1	TRBV12-3/TRBV12-4	TRBJ1-6	TGTGCCAGCAGTTTGGACAGGGACAAGTCACCCCTCCACTTT	CASSLDRDKSPLHF
few	NA	TRBV12-3/TRBV12-4	TRBJ2-4	TGTGCCAGCAGTTTATTCGGAGGAGCCAAAAACATTCAGTACTTC	CASSLFGGAKNIQYF
NA	TRBD1	TRBV9	TRBJ2-2	TGTGCCAGCAGGAAAACAGGGGATACCGGGGAGCTGTTTTTT	CASRKTGDTGELFF
NA	TRBD1	TRBV15	TRBJ2-1	TGTGCCACCAGCAGAGAAGATTCAGGGGGCAATGAGCAGTTCTTC	CATSREDSGGNEQFF
NA	NA	TRBV25-1	TRBJ2-5	TGTGCCAGCAGTGACCTGTGGGGGGCGTGGGAGACCCAGTACTTC	CASSDLWGAWETQYF
NA	NA	TRBV7-9	TRBJ2-3	TGTGCCAGCAGCTTATTAGGGGACGCGGAGTATGACACAGATACGCAGTATTTT	CASSLLGDAEYDTDTQYF
NA	TRBD2	TRBV12-3/TRBV12-4	TRBJ2-1	TGTGCCAGCAGTTTACAGGCTAGCGGGGGGGTGAGCTCCTACAATGAGCAGTTCTTC	CASSLQASGGVSSYNEQFF
few	TRBD2	TRBV6-5	TRBJ2-1	TGTGCCAGCAGTTACATGGGACTAGCGGACAATGAGCAGTTCTTC	CASSYMGLADNEQFF
NA	NA	TRBV6-2/TRBV6-3	TRBJ2-5	TGTGCCAGCAGTTACCCGGACGAGACCCAGTACTTC	CASSYPDETQYF
NA	TRBD1	TRBV5-1	TRBJ2-1	TGCGCCAGCAGCTCTCGACAGGGTGGGGGTAATGAGCAGTTCTTC	CASSSRQGGGNEQFF
few	NA	TRBV12-3/TRBV12-4	TRBJ2-5	TGTGCCAGCAGTTCCAACGAGGTCGGGACCCAGTACTTC	CASSSNEVGTQYF
few	NA	TRBV12-3/TRBV12-4	TRBJ2-3	TGTGCCAGCAGTTCCAGTGGGACTCCGGCTGGCACAGATACGCAGTATTTT	CASSSSGTPAGTDTQYF
NA	NA	TRBV9	TRBJ2-3	TGTGCCAGCAGCGTAACAAGGGTTGATACGCAGTATTTT	CASSVTRVDTQYF
few	NA	TRBV20-1	TRBJ1-4	TGCAGTGCTAATCGTCTTCCCAATGAAAAACTGTTTTTT	CSANRLPNEKLFF
once	NA	TRBV7-2	TRBJ1-6	TGTGCCAGCAGCACGGCAGGGTTTGATTCACCCCTCCACTTT	CASSTAGFDSPLHF
NA	NA	TRBV29-1	TRBJ2-5	TGCAGCGTTGAGGATACCGGGACACAAGAGACCCAGTACTTC	CSVEDTGTQETQYF
NA	NA	TRBV13	TRBJ1-2	TGTGCCAGCAGCTTAGGCCGAGGGTTTGGCTACACCTTC	CASSLGRGFGYTF
NA	NA	TRBV27	TRBJ2-7	TGTGCCAGCGCGGCTACCAGCTCCTACGAGCAGTACTTC	CASAATSSYEQYF
NA	TRBD1	TRBV20-1	TRBJ2-5	TGCAGTGCCCCCGCGTGGCAGGGGGCCCGGGAGACCCAGTACTTC	CSAPAWQGARETQYF
NA	TRBD2	TRBV30	TRBJ2-2	TGTGCCTGGAGTGTCCTAGCGGGCTCGAACACCGGGGAGCTGTTTTTT	CAWSVLAGSNTGELFF
NA	NA	TRBV7-2	TRBJ2-4	TGTGCCAGCAGCTCTAGGGACGGTATAGCCAAAAACATTCAGTACTTC	CASSSRDGIAKNIQYF
NA	TRBD1	TRBV25-1	TRBJ1-2	TGTGCCAGCAGTGAAGCGGGGACAGGGACCGGTGTATATGGCTACACCTTC	CASSEAGTGTGVYGYTF
NA	TRBD1	TRBV24-1	TRBJ1-2	TGTGCCACCAGTGGTCCGACCGGGACAGGGGGTTTGGGCTACACCTTC	CATSGPTGTGGLGYTF
few	TRBD1	TRBV7-3	TRBJ2-3	TGTGCCAGCAGCCTGCCGGGACAGGGGGCAGATACGCAGTATTTT	CASSLPGQGADTQYF
NA	NA	TRBV29-1	TRBJ2-7	TGCAGCGTTGAAGATCCGACCTTGAAGGGAGTCTACGAGCAGTACTTC	CSVEDPTLKGVYEQYF
NA	TRBD2	TRBV20-1	TRBJ2-3	TGCAGTGCGCCGGGGGGGGATACGCAGTATTTT	CSAPGGDTQYF
NA	NA	TRBV12-3/TRBV12-4	TRBJ2-5	TGTGCCAGCAGTTTAGGGCAACCCGAGACCCAGTACTTC	CASSLGQPETQYF